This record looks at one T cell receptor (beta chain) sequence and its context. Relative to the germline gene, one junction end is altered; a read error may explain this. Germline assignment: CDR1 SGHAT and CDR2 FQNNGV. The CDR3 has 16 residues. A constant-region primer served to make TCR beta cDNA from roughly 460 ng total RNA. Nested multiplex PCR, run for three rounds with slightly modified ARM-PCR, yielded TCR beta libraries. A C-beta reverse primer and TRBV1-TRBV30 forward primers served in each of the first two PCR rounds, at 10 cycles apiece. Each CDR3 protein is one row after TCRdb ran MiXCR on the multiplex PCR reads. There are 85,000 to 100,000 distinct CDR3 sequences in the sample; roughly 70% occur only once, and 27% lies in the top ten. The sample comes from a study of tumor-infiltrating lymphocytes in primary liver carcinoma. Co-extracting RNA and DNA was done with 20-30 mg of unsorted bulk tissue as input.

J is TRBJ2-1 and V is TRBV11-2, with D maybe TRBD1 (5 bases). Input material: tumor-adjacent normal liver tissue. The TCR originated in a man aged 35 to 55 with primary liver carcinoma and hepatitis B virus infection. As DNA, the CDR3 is TGTGCCAGCAGCCCGCGGTTGGAAAGGGGCTTCTATGAGGAGTTCTTC. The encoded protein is CASSPRLERGFYEEFF.